This TCR beta chain stems from a study of cytomegalovirus exposure and HLA in healthy donors. Researchers ran the PCR with 60 Vbeta and 13 Jbeta primers. Profiling relied on immunoSEQ multiplex PCR, and the TCRdb table lists in-frame clones only, not all of them. The table shows 55,000 to 90,000 clones, with 70% to 80% occurring only once. Note on this clone: The antigen is undetermined.

From germline, CDR1 is SGHAT and CDR2 FQNNGV. The CDR3 consists of 16 residues. V gave up 4 bases and J gave up 6 bases; unmatched junction bases: 10. Study outcomes and limitations: The study recorded around 160 TCR beta chains that were cytomegalovirus-associated.

The rearrangement uses TRBV11-2 and TRBJ2-7, with 12 nucleotides matching TRBD2. This sequence was found in a man aged 50 or older in good health and CMV-seronegative. The sequenced sample was PBMCs. In nucleotides, the CDR3 is TGTGCCAGCAGCTCACGTGATACTAGCGGGAGGACCGAGCAGTACTTC. Protein product: CASSSRDTSGRTEQYF. The complete variable domain, with remaining parts taken from reference TRBV11-2 and TRBJ2-7, reads EAGVAQSPRYKIIEKRQSVAFWCNPISGHATLYWYQQILGQGPKLLIQFQNNGVVDDSQLPKDRFSAERLKGVDSTLKIQPAKLEDSAVYLCASSSRDTSGRTEQYFGPGTRLTVT.